One and the same sample provided the 14 T cell receptor beta chains below, sequenced in a study of T cell responses to AZD1222 COVID-19 vaccine. The data were produced by immunoSEQ multiplex PCR, yet TCRdb's version contains in-frame clones alone and is incomplete. The sample records 100,000 or so clones, roughly 89% being singletons. Sequenced material: peripheral blood, taken 28 days after the second AZD1222 dose. The origin of the receptors is an adult who received the AZD1222 COVID-19 vaccine.

The V gene is TRBV3-1 (or the pseudogene TRBV3-2), the J gene TRBJ2-7; D might be TRBD2 (5 bases). Germline CDR1 and CDR2: LGHDT and YNNKEL (reference sequence). The V and J ends lost 1 base and 4 bases respectively, with 17 bases between them. The CDR3 has 16 amino acids. For the CDR3, the DNA is TGTGCCAGCAGCCAAGTCCTCTTTGGGAGACCTTACGAGCAGTACTTC. Translation gives CASSQVLFGRPYEQYF.

This rearrangement joins TRBV19 to TRBJ2-5, with a tentative D call TRBD1 (5 bases). Between the trimmed V and J ends, which lost 5 bases and 2 bases, there was a span of 9 bases. Per the germline V gene, CDR1 is LNHDA and CDR2 is SQIVND (reference sequence). The CDR3 consists of 13 residues. The DNA for the CDR3 is TGTGCCAGTAGTGACAGTGGACAAGAGACCCAGTACTTC. Translating it yields CASSDSGQETQYF.

This clone came up once. The chain joins TRBV14 to TRBJ2-1; D remains unclear. Trimming removed 4 bases at V and 2 bases at J, with 9 bases between. The CDR3 runs to 14 residues. Germline CDR1 is SGHDN and CDR2 is FVKESK. The CDR3 coding sequence is TGTGCCAGCAGCCCACTTGCCCCCTACAATGAGCAGTTCTTC. Translating gives CASSPLAPYNEQFF.

The chain is built from TRBV3-1 (or the pseudogene TRBV3-2) and TRBJ2-5, with no clear D. Germline V gene data show CDR1 as LGHDT and CDR2 as YNNKEL (reference sequence). Trimming removed 8 bases at V and 4 bases at J, with 20 bases between. The CDR3 is 15 residues long. CDR3 in amino acids: CASPNARPAIETQYF. The CDR3 region has the DNA TGTGCCAGCCCCAACGCAAGGCCTGCGATAGAGACCCAGTACTTC.

The rearrangement uses TRBV2 and TRBJ1-2; 9 bases fit TRBD1. The V and J ends lost 5 bases and 4 bases, in that order; junction bases with no gene match: 8. Germline-derived CDR1 and CDR2 are SNHLY and FYNNEI. The CDR3 loop spans 15 amino acids. CDR3 nucleotide sequence: TGTGCCAGCAGTACTTACAAGACAGGGGGCTATGGCTACACCTTC. This translates into CASSTYKTGGYGYTF.

This clone was seen a few times. This chain joins TRBV6-2 or TRBV6-3 and TRBJ2-3; 8 bases align to TRBD2. Germline V gives CDR1 MNHEY, CDR2 SVGEGT. The length of the CDR3 is 16 residues. V shed 4 bases and J 2 bases; nucleotides not matched to a gene: 8. The CDR3 protein is CASSSPAGEVTDTQYF. CDR3 DNA: TGTGCCAGCAGTTCCCCAGCGGGAGAGGTCACAGATACGCAGTATTTT.

The rearrangement links TRBV9 to TRBJ2-7; D is tentatively TRBD1 or TRBD2 (5 bases each). Per the germline V gene, CDR1 is SGDLS and CDR2 is YYNGEE. CDR3 length: 12 residues. The V end was cut by 1 base, the J end by 7 bases, with 9 bases between. The DNA for the CDR3 is TGTGCCAGCAGCGTATTTGGGGGAGAGCAGTACTTC. Its translation: CASSVFGGEQYF. Complete variable domain (other parts from reference TRBV9 and TRBJ2-7): DSGVTQTPKHLITATGQRVTLRCSPRSGDLSVYWYQQSLDQGLQFLIQYYNGEERAKGNILERFSAQQFPDLHSELNLSSLELGDSALYFCASSVFGGEQYFGPGTRLTVT.

This clone was observed a handful of times. The genes are TRBV19 and TRBJ1-5, with 8 bases lining up with TRBD1. The germline V gene encodes CDR1 LNHDA and CDR2 SQIVND (reference sequence). Unmatched junction bases numbered 13, after V lost 7 bases and J lost 11 bases. The CDR3 runs 14 residues. CDR3 nucleotides: TGTGCCAGTAATGTAGGACAGGGTTTGTCAGCCCAGCATTTT. As protein: CASNVGQGLSAQHF.

The J gene is TRBJ2-1, the V gene TRBV5-4, with TRBD2 identical over 14 bases. Germline V CDR1 and CDR2: SGHNT, YYREEE (reference sequence). J was trimmed by 7 bases and V by 4 bases; bases with no gene match: 4. The CDR3 spans 15 residues. CDR3 coding DNA: TGTGCCAGCAGCCCAGGACTAGCGGGAGGAAATGAGCAGTTCTTC. It specifies CASSPGLAGGNEQFF.

CDR3 nucleotide sequence: TGTGCCAGCAGCTCCAACAGGGGGGGTGAAAAACTGTTTTTT. This translates into CASSSNRGGEKLFF. This chain joins TRBV5-5 and TRBJ1-4; 8 nucleotides line up with TRBD1. Germline V lookup: CDR1 SGHKS, CDR2 YYEKEE (reference sequence). J gave up 7 bases and V 3 bases, and 5 bases lay outside the gene matches. The CDR3 is made up of 14 amino acids.

The chain recombines TRBV28 with TRBJ1-2, with a tentative D call TRBD1 (5 bases). The CDR3 spans 17 residues. The germline gives CDR1 MDHEN, CDR2 SYDVKM. V was pared by 6 bases and J by 5 bases, with 25 bases between. CDR3 in amino acids: CASRDLLGQGVEYGYTF. CDR3 DNA sequence: TGTGCCAGCAGAGATCTGTTGGGTCAGGGTGTTGAGTATGGCTACACCTTC.

The chain links TRBV5-6 to TRBJ1-6; 9 bases map to TRBD1. CDR1 is SGHDT, CDR2 YYEEEE, per germline. The length of the CDR3 is 14 residues. Trimming cost V 3 bases and J 10 bases; bases outside gene matches: 5. CDR3 loop: CASSSGTGPSPLHF. Written as DNA, the CDR3 is TGTGCCAGCAGCTCCGGGACAGGGCCCTCACCCCTCCACTTT.

The chain combines TRBV10-1 with TRBJ2-2; D call uncertain. V gave up 3 bases and J gave up 1 base, with 6 bases separating them. Germline CDR1 and CDR2: WNHNN and SYGVQD (reference sequence). CDR3 length: 14 residues. This CDR3 is CASSEFRNTGELFF. DNA of the CDR3: TGCGCCAGCAGTGAATTTAGGAACACCGGGGAGCTGTTTTTT.

The chain couples TRBV19 to TRBJ1-3; TRBD1 aligns across 8 bases. CDR3 length: 15 residues. The junction had 9 bases not matched to a gene; V was cut back by 7 bases and J by 4 bases. Germline CDR1 and CDR2: LNHDA and SQIVND (reference sequence). CDR3: CASTLDRGPGNTIYF. CDR3 DNA: TGTGCCAGTACCCTTGACAGGGGCCCCGGAAACACCATATATTTT.